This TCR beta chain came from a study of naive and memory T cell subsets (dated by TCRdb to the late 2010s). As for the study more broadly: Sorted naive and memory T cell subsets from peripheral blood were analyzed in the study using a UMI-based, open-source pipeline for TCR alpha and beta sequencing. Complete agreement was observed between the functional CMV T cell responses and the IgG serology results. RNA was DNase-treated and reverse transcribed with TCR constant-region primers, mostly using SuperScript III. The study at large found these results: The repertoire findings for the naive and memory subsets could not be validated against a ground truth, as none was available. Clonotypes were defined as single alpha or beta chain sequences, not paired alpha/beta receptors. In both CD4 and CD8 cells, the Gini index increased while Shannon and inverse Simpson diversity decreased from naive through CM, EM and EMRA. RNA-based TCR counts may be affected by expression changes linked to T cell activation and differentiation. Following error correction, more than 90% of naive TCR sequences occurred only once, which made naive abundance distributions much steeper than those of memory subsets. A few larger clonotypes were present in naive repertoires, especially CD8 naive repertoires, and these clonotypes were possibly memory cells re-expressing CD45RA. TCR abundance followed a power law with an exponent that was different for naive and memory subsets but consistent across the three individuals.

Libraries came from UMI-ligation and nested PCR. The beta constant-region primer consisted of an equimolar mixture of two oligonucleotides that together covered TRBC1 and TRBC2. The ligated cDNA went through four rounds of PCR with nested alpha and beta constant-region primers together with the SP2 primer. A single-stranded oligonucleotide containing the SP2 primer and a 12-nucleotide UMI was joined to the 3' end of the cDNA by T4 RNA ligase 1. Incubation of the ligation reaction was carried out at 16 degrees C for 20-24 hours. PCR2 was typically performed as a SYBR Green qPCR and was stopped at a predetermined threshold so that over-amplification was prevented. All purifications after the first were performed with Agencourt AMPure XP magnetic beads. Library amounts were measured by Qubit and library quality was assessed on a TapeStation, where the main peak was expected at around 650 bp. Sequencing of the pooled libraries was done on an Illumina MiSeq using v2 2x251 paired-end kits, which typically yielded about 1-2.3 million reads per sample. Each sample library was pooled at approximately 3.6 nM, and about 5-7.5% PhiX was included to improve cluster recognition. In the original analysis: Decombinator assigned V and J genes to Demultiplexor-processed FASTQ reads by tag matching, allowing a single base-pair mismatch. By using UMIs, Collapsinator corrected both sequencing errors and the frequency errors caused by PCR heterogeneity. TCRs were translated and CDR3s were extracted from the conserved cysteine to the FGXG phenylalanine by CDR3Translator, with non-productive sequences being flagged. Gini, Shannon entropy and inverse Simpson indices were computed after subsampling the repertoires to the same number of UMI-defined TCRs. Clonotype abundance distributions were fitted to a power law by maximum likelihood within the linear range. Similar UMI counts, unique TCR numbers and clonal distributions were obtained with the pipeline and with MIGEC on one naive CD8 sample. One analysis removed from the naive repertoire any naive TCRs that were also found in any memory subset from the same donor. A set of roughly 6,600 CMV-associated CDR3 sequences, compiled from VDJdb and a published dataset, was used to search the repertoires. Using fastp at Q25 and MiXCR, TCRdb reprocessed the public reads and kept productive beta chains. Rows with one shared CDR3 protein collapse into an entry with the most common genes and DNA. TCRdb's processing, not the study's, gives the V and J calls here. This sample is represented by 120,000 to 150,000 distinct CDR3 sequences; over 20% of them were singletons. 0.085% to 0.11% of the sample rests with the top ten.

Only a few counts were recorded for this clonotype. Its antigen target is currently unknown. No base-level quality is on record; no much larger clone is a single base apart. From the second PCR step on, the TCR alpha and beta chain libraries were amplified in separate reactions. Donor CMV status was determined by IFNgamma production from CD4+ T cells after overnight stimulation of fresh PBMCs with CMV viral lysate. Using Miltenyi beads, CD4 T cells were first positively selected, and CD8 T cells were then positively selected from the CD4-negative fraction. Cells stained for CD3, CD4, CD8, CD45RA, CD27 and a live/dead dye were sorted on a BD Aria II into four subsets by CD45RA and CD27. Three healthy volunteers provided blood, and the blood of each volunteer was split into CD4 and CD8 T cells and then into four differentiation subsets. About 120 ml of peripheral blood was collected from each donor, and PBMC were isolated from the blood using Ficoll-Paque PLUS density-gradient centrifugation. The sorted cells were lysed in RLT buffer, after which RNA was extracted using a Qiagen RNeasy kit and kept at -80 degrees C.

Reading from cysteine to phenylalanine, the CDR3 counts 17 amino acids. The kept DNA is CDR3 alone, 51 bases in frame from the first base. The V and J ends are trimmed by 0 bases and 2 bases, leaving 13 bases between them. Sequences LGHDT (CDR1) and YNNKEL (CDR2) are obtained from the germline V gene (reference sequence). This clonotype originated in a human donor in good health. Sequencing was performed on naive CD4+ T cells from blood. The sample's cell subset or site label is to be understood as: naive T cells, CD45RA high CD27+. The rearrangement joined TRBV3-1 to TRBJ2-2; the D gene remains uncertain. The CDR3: CASSQEYTNRNTGELFF. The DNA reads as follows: TGTGCCAGCAGCCAAGAGTACACAAATCGAAACACCGGGGAGCTGTTTTTT.